These T cell receptor beta chains were read from a single sample in a study of shared clonotypes between healthy human individuals. Data came from immunoSEQ multiplex PCR; TCRdb stores just in-frame clones and leaves some out. Found here are 850,000 to 1,100,000 clones, 77% of them singletons; the top ten hold 0.89%. Sequencing was carried out using memory CD4+ T cells from PBMCs. The receptor source for this set is a man aged 18 to 30 in good health. Some clones in this sample may be carry-over from other donors' samples. Each CDR3 is given with its conserved first and last residue. D genes are given only for firm matches. A clone size is listed for some rows: how often the clone was seen (once, few, many), or a class if it is expanded.

TRBV4-1	TRBJ2-5	-	-	16	TGCGCCAGCAGCCCCGTCCAATATTTTGTTTTTGGGACCCAGTACTTC	CASSPVQYFVFGTQYF
TRBV6-4	TRBJ2-3	TRBD2	few	15	TGTGCCAGCAGTGACTTAGCGGGAGGGCCTGATACGCAGTATTTT	CASSDLAGGPDTQYF
TRBV18	TRBJ2-7	TRBD2	-	16	TGTGCCAGCTCACCAAACCTAGCGGGAGGTTCCTACGAGCAGTACTTC	CASSPNLAGGSYEQYF
TRBV11-2	TRBJ2-7	-	-	13	TGTGCCAGCAGCGTCACCGGGGAACTCGAGCAGTACTTC	CASSVTGELEQYF
TRBV2	TRBJ2-5	TRBD1	once	14	TGTGCCAGCAGGGAAAGTCAGGGGGTCGAGACCCAGTACTTC	CASRESQGVETQYF
TRBV7-9	TRBJ1-1	TRBD1	once	13	TGTGCCAGCAGCTTATCAGGACAGGGTGCAGCTTTCTTT	CASSLSGQGAAFF
TRBV29-1	TRBJ2-7	-	-	14	TGCAGCGTTGAGGACCCACCAGGGGCAGACGAGCAGTACTTC	CSVEDPPGADEQYF
TRBV12-5	TRBJ2-3	-	-	14	TGTGCTAGTGGTCGAGGGACATCTACAGATACGCAGTATTTT	CASGRGTSTDTQYF
TRBV28	TRBJ2-3	-	-	9	TGTGCCAGCGGTTATACGCAGTATTTT	CASGYTQYF
TRBV5-1	TRBJ1-4	-	once	15	TGCGCCAGCAGCTTGGGAGTAGGGCTTAATGAAAAACTGTTTTTT	CASSLGVGLNEKLFF
TRBV5-3	TRBJ2-6	-	-	16	TGTGCCAGAATGTATGGTGAACAAAGTCGGGCCAACGTCCTGACTTTC	CARMYGEQSRANVLTF
TRBV5-6	TRBJ2-1	-	-	17	TGTGCCAGCAGCTTGGTAGGATTTGGAGGGGCGGCCAATGAGCAGTTCTTC	CASSLVGFGGAANEQFF
TRBV29-1	TRBJ2-1	-	-	11	TGCAGCGTTGAGGCAGACAATGAGCAGTTCTTC	CSVEADNEQFF
TRBV25-1	TRBJ2-7	TRBD2	-	15	TGTGCCAGCAGTGATATCGTGGCGGGAGGCTACGAGCAGTACTTC	CASSDIVAGGYEQYF
TRBV5-1	TRBJ2-5	TRBD1	-	15	TGCGCCAGCAGCTTGGTAGCTGAGGGGGCAGAGACCCAGTACTTC	CASSLVAEGAETQYF
TRBV15	TRBJ2-7	-	-	12	TGTGCCACCAGCAGAGACCAGTACGAGCAGTACTTC	CATSRDQYEQYF
TRBV10-1	TRBJ2-1	-	-	15	TGCGCCAGCAGTGTTAGGTTTTCTCTCCACAATGAGCAGTTCTTC	CASSVRFSLHNEQFF
TRBV7-2	TRBJ2-2	-	-	15	TGTGCCAGCAGCTTAGTACAGGGCTACACCGGGGAGCTGTTTTTT	CASSLVQGYTGELFF
TRBV18	TRBJ2-5	TRBD1	-	15	TGTGCCAGCTCACCACCGGGACAGAACCAAGAGACCCAGTACTTC	CASSPPGQNQETQYF
TRBV21-1	TRBJ1-5	-	-	19	TGTGCCAGCAGCTTACGGTGCATTAGGGGCGGATATAGCAATCAGCCCCAGCATTTT	CASSLRCIRGGYSNQPQHF
TRBV27	TRBJ1-1	-	-	13	TGTGCCAGCAGTTTTGATTACCGGTCTGAAGCTTTCTTT	CASSFDYRSEAFF
TRBV7-9	TRBJ1-2	TRBD1	-	16	TGTGCCAGCAGCTCGTCTGGCGGGACAGGGTCCTATGGCTACACCTTC	CASSSSGGTGSYGYTF
TRBV9	TRBJ1-1	-	-	15	TGTGCCAGCAGCGTAGACGTTTCATGGAACACTGAAGCTTTCTTT	CASSVDVSWNTEAFF
TRBV5-1	TRBJ2-7	TRBD1	-	15	TGCGCCAGCAGCTTTGGGCCGGGACAGGAATACGGGGAGTACTTC	CASSFGPGQEYGEYF
TRBV6-6	TRBJ2-5	TRBD2	-	15	TGTGCCAGCAGTTACTCGACGCTAGCGGGTGAGACCCAGTACTTC	CASSYSTLAGETQYF
TRBV14	TRBJ1-4	-	-	14	TGTGCCAGCAGCCAAGCCTTTGGGCCTGAAAAACTGTTTTTT	CASSQAFGPEKLFF
TRBV7-7	TRBJ2-5	TRBD2	few	16	TGTGCTAGCAGTTTGGGGGGGACTAGCGGGAGTGAGACCCAGTACTTC	CASSLGGTSGSETQYF
TRBV4-2	TRBJ1-2	TRBD1	-	16	TGTGCCAGCAGCGCGGGCGACCGGGACAGTAACTATGGCTACACCTTC	CASSAGDRDSNYGYTF
TRBV28	TRBJ2-7	TRBD2	few	16	TGTGCCAGCAGTTTACCCTTCGGGGGGGCGGAGGACGAGCAGTACTTC	CASSLPFGGAEDEQYF